This T cell receptor beta chain is from a study of T cells in Graves' hyperthyroidism and ophthalmopathy. Ten or more counts support this clonotype. CDR3 size: 13 residues. Trimming removed 4 bases at V and 8 bases at J, with 12 bases between. The germline CDR1 and CDR2 sequences are LGHDT and YNNKEL (reference sequence). The CDR3 regions of TCR beta were amplified from RNA transcripts. The HTBI primer set was used in a first-round RT-PCR of the TCR CDR3. Each CDR3 protein gets one entry after TCRdb re-called the multiplex PCR reads with MiXCR. The sample consists of more than 350,000 distinct CDR3 sequences, roughly 15% of them appearing once.

This clonotype originated in a woman younger than 45 with Graves' ophthalmopathy. The specimen was blood. The chain couples TRBV3-1 to TRBJ2-4; D gene unclear. The CDR3 loop reads CASSPLHQDIQYF. CDR3 sequence (DNA): TGTGCCAGCAGCCCCCTCCATCAGGACATTCAGTACTTC.